Listed below are T cell receptor beta chains from one sample, sequenced in a study of beta chain features in type 1 diabetes. Data came from immunoSEQ multiplex PCR; TCRdb stores just in-frame clones and leaves some out. The table records around 650,000 clones, roughly 12% of them present only once. Sequenced material: naive CD4+ T cells from blood. Every receptor here comes from a man aged 25 to 45 with type 1 diabetes. CDR3s include the opening cysteine and the closing phenylalanine or tryptophan. The D gene is left open where the match is weak. Clone size appears in some rows only: once, few, many, or a class for an expanded clone.

size: NA
J: TRBJ2-3
D: NA
V: TRBV9
DNA: TGTGCCAGCAGCGTAGAGGGGGTGACCACAGATACGCAGTATTTT
CDR3: CASSVEGVTTDTQYF

size: few
J: TRBJ1-1
D: NA
V: TRBV4-1
DNA: TGCGCCAGCAGCCCCCCAGGGAGCACTGAAGCTTTCTTT
CDR3: CASSPPGSTEAFF

size: NA
J: TRBJ2-1
D: TRBD2
V: TRBV4-3
DNA: TGCGCCAGCAGCCGCGTAGCACTAGCGGGGGCCAATGAGCAGTTCTTC
CDR3: CASSRVALAGANEQFF

size: NA
J: TRBJ1-1
D: NA
V: TRBV15
DNA: TGTGCCACCAGCGGTCAGGTGAACACTGAAGCTTTCTTT
CDR3: CATSGQVNTEAFF

size: few
J: TRBJ2-5
D: NA
V: TRBV21-1
DNA: TGTGCCAGCTCTGGCCCTGGAGGGGAGACCCAGTACTTC
CDR3: CASSGPGGETQYF

size: NA
J: TRBJ2-3
D: TRBD1
V: TRBV6-6
DNA: TGTGCCAGCAGTTCCCCGGGACAGGCAGATACGCAGTATTTT
CDR3: CASSSPGQADTQYF

size: few
J: TRBJ2-3
D: TRBD1
V: TRBV29-1
DNA: TGCAGCGGGGACAGGGGCACAGATACGCAGTATTTT
CDR3: CSGDRGTDTQYF

size: few
J: TRBJ2-3
D: TRBD2
V: TRBV7-2
DNA: TGTGCCAGCAGCGTTACTAGCGGGGGGCGCGAGGATACGCAGTATTTT
CDR3: CASSVTSGGREDTQYF

size: NA
J: TRBJ2-1
D: NA
V: TRBV29-1
DNA: TGCAGCGCCGAGGAGACGCCTAGTGATTTGCAGTTCTTC
CDR3: CSAEETPSDLQFF

size: NA
J: TRBJ2-7
D: NA
V: TRBV6-6
DNA: TGTGCCAGCAGTTCAGGGGGGCCTATCTCCTACGAGCAGTACTTC
CDR3: CASSSGGPISYEQYF

size: many
J: TRBJ2-1
D: NA
V: TRBV19
DNA: TGTGCCAGTAGTATAGGGGCACGTGAGCAGTTCTTC
CDR3: CASSIGAREQFF

size: few
J: TRBJ1-1
D: NA
V: TRBV19
DNA: TGTGCCAGTAGCAGTACCTCAGGGTCTGAAGCTTTCTTT
CDR3: CASSSTSGSEAFF

size: few
J: TRBJ2-6
D: TRBD1
V: TRBV7-9
DNA: TGTGCCAGCCCGCAGGGGGCAGAAGGGGCCAACGTCCTGACTTTC
CDR3: CASPQGAEGANVLTF

size: NA
J: TRBJ2-1
D: NA
V: TRBV11-3
DNA: TGTGCCAGCAGCTTTCGCAGCTCCTACAATGAGCAGTTCTTC
CDR3: CASSFRSSYNEQFF

size: NA
J: TRBJ1-2
D: NA
V: TRBV18
DNA: TGTGCCAGCTCACCAGGGGAGAACTATGGCTACACCTTC
CDR3: CASSPGENYGYTF

size: NA
J: TRBJ2-5
D: NA
V: TRBV5-1
DNA: TGCGCCAGCAGCTTGGGATCCAGGGACGGGGGAGAGACCCAGTACTTC
CDR3: CASSLGSRDGGETQYF

size: NA
J: TRBJ1-4
D: NA
V: TRBV30
DNA: TGTGCCGAGACCCTGGGCGAAAAACTGTTTTTT
CDR3: CAETLGEKLFF

size: NA
J: TRBJ2-5
D: NA
V: TRBV11-2
DNA: TGTGCCAGCAGCGCTAGCCGTGAGACCCAGTACTTC
CDR3: CASSASRETQYF

size: once
J: TRBJ1-2
D: NA
V: TRBV10-3
DNA: TGTGCCATCAGTGTCAGAGGGGAGGAGGGCTACACCTTC
CDR3: CAISVRGEEGYTF

size: NA
J: TRBJ2-3
D: TRBD2
V: TRBV5-1
DNA: TGCGCCAGCAGCTCCGGACTAGCGCCTAGCACAGATACGCAGTATTTT
CDR3: CASSSGLAPSTDTQYF

size: few
J: TRBJ2-6
D: NA
V: TRBV5-6
DNA: TGTGCCAGCAGCTTGGGCTCTGGGGCCAACGTCCTGACTTTC
CDR3: CASSLGSGANVLTF

size: few
J: TRBJ1-6
D: NA
V: TRBV27
DNA: TGTGCCAGCATGAGTTCCCCAAGCTCCTATAATTCACCCCTCCACTTT
CDR3: CASMSSPSSYNSPLHF

size: NA
J: TRBJ1-2
D: NA
V: TRBV7-2
DNA: TGTGCCAGCAGCCCCCTGGGGCTCCTTAACTATGGCTACACCTTC
CDR3: CASSPLGLLNYGYTF

size: NA
J: TRBJ2-7
D: TRBD1
V: TRBV10-3
DNA: TGTGCCATCAGGGGGACAGCTTCCTACGAGCAGTACTTC
CDR3: CAIRGTASYEQYF

size: NA
J: TRBJ2-1
D: TRBD2
V: TRBV7-9
DNA: TGTGCCAGCAGCTTAGCCGGGACTAGCGGGGCCGGTGAGCAGTTCTTC
CDR3: CASSLAGTSGAGEQFF

size: few
J: TRBJ2-5
D: NA
V: TRBV7-3
DNA: TGTGCCAGCAGCTTAGACGTGCCAGGCGGGGCGGCCCAGTACTTC
CDR3: CASSLDVPGGAAQYF

size: NA
J: TRBJ1-2
D: TRBD1
V: TRBV7-2
DNA: TGTGCCAGCAGCTCGACGGACAGGGGGCCCGTAATTGGCTACACCTTC
CDR3: CASSSTDRGPVIGYTF

size: few
J: TRBJ2-1
D: NA
V: TRBV7-9
DNA: TGTGCCAGCAGCCTCATCCGACAGGGAGGGTTTTACAATGAGCAGTTCTTC
CDR3: CASSLIRQGGFYNEQFF

size: NA
J: TRBJ2-2
D: TRBD1
V: TRBV28
DNA: TGTGCCAGCAGTCGGGACAGCCCAGCCGGGGAGCTGTTTTTT
CDR3: CASSRDSPAGELFF

size: NA
J: TRBJ2-1
D: NA
V: TRBV11-2
DNA: TGTGCCAGCACCCTATATGGGGTGGATGAGCAGTTCTTC
CDR3: CASTLYGVDEQFF

size: NA
J: TRBJ2-7
D: NA
V: TRBV19
DNA: TGTGCCAGTATTGCCTCTAGCGACCCCTACGAGCAGTACTTC
CDR3: CASIASSDPYEQYF

size: few
J: TRBJ1-6
D: NA
V: TRBV28
DNA: TGTGCCAGCAGTTTAATAGGCGGGGCAGGGAAAAATTCACCCCTCCACTTT
CDR3: CASSLIGGAGKNSPLHF

size: NA
J: TRBJ2-7
D: NA
V: TRBV7-9
DNA: TGTGCCAGCAGCTTATATCCTAGCGTCCACGAGCAGTACTTC
CDR3: CASSLYPSVHEQYF

size: once
J: TRBJ2-6
D: NA
V: TRBV6-1
DNA: TGTGCCAGCAGTGAATACGGGACTGGGGCCAACGTCCTGACTTTC
CDR3: CASSEYGTGANVLTF

size: NA
J: TRBJ1-1
D: NA
V: TRBV28
DNA: TGTGCCAGCAGCGGCGGGTACGGAGCTTTCTTT
CDR3: CASSGGYGAFF

size: few
J: TRBJ1-1
D: NA
V: TRBV29-1
DNA: TGCAGCGTTGGGGGTGAGAACACTGAAGCTTTCTTT
CDR3: CSVGGENTEAFF

size: NA
J: TRBJ2-1
D: TRBD2
V: TRBV12-5
DNA: TGTGCTAGTGCTCCCAGCGGGGGGCCCTTCAATGAGCAGTTCTTC
CDR3: CASAPSGGPFNEQFF

size: NA
J: TRBJ1-3
D: NA
V: TRBV9
DNA: TGTGCCAGCAGCGTTGGGATCAGTTCCCTATCCTCTGGAAACACCATATATTTT
CDR3: CASSVGISSLSSGNTIYF

size: few
J: TRBJ1-3
D: NA
V: TRBV25-1
DNA: TGTGCCAGCAGCTCCGGGCAGGACGGAAACACCATATATTTT
CDR3: CASSSGQDGNTIYF

size: few
J: TRBJ2-3
D: NA
V: TRBV25-1
DNA: TGTGCCAGCAGTGAGGGGTCAGATACGCAGTATTTT
CDR3: CASSEGSDTQYF

size: few
J: TRBJ2-3
D: NA
V: TRBV7-9
DNA: TGTGCCAGCAGCTCCCCTACAGATACGCAGTATTTT
CDR3: CASSSPTDTQYF

size: few
J: TRBJ1-1
D: NA
V: TRBV25-1
DNA: TGTGCCACCCAGGGTCCAGGCACTGAAGCTTTCTTT
CDR3: CATQGPGTEAFF

size: few
J: TRBJ1-5
D: TRBD1
V: TRBV30
DNA: TGTGCCTGGAGTGTACCCGGGACAGGGGGCGAATCGCCCCAGCATTTT
CDR3: CAWSVPGTGGESPQHF

size: few
J: TRBJ1-5
D: TRBD1
V: TRBV19
DNA: TGTGCCAGTAGTGCGGACAGGGCTTCGCAGCCCCAGCATTTT
CDR3: CASSADRASQPQHF

size: few
J: TRBJ2-1
D: TRBD2
V: TRBV7-2
DNA: TGTGCCAGCAGCACCACTAGCGGACACAATGAGCAGTTCTTC
CDR3: CASSTTSGHNEQFF

size: NA
J: TRBJ1-5
D: NA
V: TRBV7-9
DNA: TGTGCCAGCAGCTTAGGGGGGCTAAGCAATCAGCCCCAGCATTTT
CDR3: CASSLGGLSNQPQHF

size: few
J: TRBJ2-5
D: NA
V: TRBV9
DNA: TGTGCCAGCAGCGAGGGGACCTGGGTGGGAGAGACCCAGTACTTC
CDR3: CASSEGTWVGETQYF

size: NA
J: TRBJ2-2
D: TRBD1
V: TRBV6-5
DNA: TGTGCCAGCAGTTCCGGGACAGGGCTAATCACCGGGGAGCTGTTTTTT
CDR3: CASSSGTGLITGELFF

size: NA
J: TRBJ1-6
D: NA
V: TRBV6-5
DNA: TGTGCCACCGCCAGGGCCGGGTCACCCCTCCACTTT
CDR3: CATARAGSPLHF

size: few
J: TRBJ1-2
D: NA
V: TRBV23-1
DNA: TGCGCCAGCAGTCGAGCAACGGCGATTAGCTATGGCTACACCTTC
CDR3: CASSRATAISYGYTF

size: NA
J: TRBJ1-2
D: TRBD1
V: TRBV29-1
DNA: TGCAGCGCGACCCTGCGGGGACAGGGTCTCTCTGGCTACACCTTC
CDR3: CSATLRGQGLSGYTF

size: few
J: TRBJ1-2
D: NA
V: TRBV19
DNA: TGTGCCAGTAGTAACGGGGAGATACGATTTGGCTACACCTTC
CDR3: CASSNGEIRFGYTF

size: few
J: TRBJ1-2
D: TRBD1
V: TRBV29-1
DNA: TGCAGCGTTGAAGATTTCTACAGGGGGTGGGATGGCTACACCTTC
CDR3: CSVEDFYRGWDGYTF

size: few
J: TRBJ1-1
D: NA
V: TRBV16
DNA: TGTGCCAGCAGCAGAATAGGCACTGAAGCTTTCTTT
CDR3: CASSRIGTEAFF